In this sample, the clone carrying this TCR beta chain turned up once. Its antigen is undetermined. The CDR3 is 14 residues long. Germline CDR1 and CDR2: MNHEY and SVGAGI. V was trimmed by 6 bases and J by 0 bases, leaving 12 bases between them. These data come from a study of cytomegalovirus exposure and HLA in healthy donors. For the study at large: Out of around 360 genotyped donors, 81% belonged to the Caucasian-associated ancestry cluster. Study conclusions and caveats: In vitro testing confirmed a few CMV-associated chains as specific for CMV antigens. Listed as cytomegalovirus-associated were about 160 TCR beta chains. Most CMV-associated TCR beta chains appeared HLA-restricted in a later analysis.

The PCR used 60 Vbeta and 13 Jbeta primers. Data came from immunoSEQ multiplex PCR; TCRdb stores just in-frame clones and leaves some out. This sample carries around 190,000 clones, 65% to 75% of them seen once, and the ten largest clones take about 5%. The chain joins TRBV6-5 to TRBJ2-7, with a weak D call TRBD1 (5 bases). Specimen: PBMCs. The sequence came from a man under 40 in good health and CMV-seropositive. DNA of the CDR3: TGTGCCAGCAGGACAGTCCGAAGCTCCTACGAGCAGTACTTC. Protein sequence: CASRTVRSSYEQYF.